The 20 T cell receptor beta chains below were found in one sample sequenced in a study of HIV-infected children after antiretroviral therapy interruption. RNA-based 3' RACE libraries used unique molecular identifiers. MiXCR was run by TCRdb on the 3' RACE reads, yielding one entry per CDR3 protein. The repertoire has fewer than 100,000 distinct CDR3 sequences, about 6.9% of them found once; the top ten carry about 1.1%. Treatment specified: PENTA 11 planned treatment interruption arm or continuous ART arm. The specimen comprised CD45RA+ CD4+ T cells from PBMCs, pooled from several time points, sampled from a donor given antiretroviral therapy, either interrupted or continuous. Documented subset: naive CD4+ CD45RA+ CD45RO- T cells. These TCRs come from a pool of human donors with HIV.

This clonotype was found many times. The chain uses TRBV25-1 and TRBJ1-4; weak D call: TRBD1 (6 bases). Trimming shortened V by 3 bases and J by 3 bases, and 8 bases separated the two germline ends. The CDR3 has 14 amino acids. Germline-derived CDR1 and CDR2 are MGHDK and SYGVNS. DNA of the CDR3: TGTGCCAGCAGTGAGCCAGGGGCTAATGAAAAACTGTTTTTT. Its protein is CASSEPGANEKLFF.

The CDR3 loop is CASSLIGGVGYNSPLHF. Here the CDR3 DNA reads TGTGCCAGCAGCTTAATTGGGGGGGTCGGGTATAATTCACCCCTCCACTTT. This rearrangement joins TRBV7-3 to TRBJ1-6; D possibly corresponds to TRBD1 (5 bases). Trimming cost V 1 base and J 4 bases, with 14 bases left between them. Germline V CDR1 and CDR2: SGHTA, FQGTGA. The CDR3 length is 17 residues.

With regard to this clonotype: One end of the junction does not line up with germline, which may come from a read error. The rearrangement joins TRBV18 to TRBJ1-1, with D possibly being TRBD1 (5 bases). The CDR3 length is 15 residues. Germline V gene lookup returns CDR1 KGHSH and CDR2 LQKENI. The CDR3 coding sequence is TGTGCCAGCTCTCCACAGGAGACATCGAACACTGAAGCTTTCTTT. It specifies CASSPQETSNTEAFF.

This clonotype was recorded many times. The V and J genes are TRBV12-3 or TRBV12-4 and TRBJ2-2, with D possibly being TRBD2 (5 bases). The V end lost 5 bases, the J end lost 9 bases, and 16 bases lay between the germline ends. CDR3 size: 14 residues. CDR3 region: CASSLSSGSRELFF. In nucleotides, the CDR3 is TGTGCCAGCAGTCTCAGCTCGGGGTCGCGGGAGCTGTTTTTT.

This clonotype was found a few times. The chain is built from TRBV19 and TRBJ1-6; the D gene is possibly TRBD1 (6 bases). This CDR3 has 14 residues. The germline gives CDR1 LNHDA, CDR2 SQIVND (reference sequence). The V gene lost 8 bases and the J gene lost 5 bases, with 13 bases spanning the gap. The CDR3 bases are TGTGCCAGTCGTTGGACAGCCAATAATTCACCCCTCCACTTT. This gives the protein CASRWTANNSPLHF.

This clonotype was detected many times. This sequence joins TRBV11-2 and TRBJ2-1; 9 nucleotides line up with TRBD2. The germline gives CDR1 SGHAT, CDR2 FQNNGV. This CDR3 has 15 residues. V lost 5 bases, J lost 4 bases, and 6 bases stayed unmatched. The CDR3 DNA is TGTGCCAGCAGCCCGCGACTAGCGGTATACAATGAGCAGTTCTTC. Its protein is CASSPRLAVYNEQFF.

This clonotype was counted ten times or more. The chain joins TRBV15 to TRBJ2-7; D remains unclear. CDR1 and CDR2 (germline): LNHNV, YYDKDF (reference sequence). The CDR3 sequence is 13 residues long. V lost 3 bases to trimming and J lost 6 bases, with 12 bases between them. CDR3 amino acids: CATSSKAGVEQYF. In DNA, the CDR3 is TGTGCCACCAGCAGTAAAGCCGGCGTCGAGCAGTACTTC.

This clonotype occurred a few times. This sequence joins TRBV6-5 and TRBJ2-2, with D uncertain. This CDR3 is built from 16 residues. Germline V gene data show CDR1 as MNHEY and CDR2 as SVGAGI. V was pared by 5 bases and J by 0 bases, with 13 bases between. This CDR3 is CASSRHGDANTGELFF. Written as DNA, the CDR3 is TGTGCCAGCAGTCGCCATGGAGACGCGAACACCGGGGAGCTGTTTTTT.

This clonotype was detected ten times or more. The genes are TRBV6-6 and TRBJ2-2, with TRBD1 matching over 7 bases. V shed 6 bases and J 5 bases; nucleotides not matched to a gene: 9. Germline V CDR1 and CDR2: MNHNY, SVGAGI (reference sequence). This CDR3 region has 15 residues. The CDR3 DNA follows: TGTGCCAGCAGCGAAAGACAGGGCGGGACCGGGGAGCTGTTTTTT. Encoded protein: CASSERQGGTGELFF.

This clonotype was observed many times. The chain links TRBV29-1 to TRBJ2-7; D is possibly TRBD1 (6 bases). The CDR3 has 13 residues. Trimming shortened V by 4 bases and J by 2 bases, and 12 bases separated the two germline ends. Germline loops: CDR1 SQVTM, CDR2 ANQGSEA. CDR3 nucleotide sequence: TGCAGCGTTGGGCGAGGGGGAGCCTACGAGCAGTACTTC. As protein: CSVGRGGAYEQYF.

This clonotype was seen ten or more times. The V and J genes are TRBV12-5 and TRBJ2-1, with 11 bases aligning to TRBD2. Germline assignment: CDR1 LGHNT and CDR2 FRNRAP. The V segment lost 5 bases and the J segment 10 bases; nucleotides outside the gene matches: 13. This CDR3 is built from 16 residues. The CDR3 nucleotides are TGTGCTAGTGGTCCCGGATTAGCGGGAGGGCTTTGGGAGCAGTTCTTC. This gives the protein CASGPGLAGGLWEQFF.

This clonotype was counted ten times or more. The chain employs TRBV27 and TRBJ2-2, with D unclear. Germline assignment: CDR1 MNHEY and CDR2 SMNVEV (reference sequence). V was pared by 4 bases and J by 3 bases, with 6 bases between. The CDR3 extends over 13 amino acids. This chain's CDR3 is CASSYSYTGELFF. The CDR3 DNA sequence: TGTGCCAGCAGTTACAGCTACACCGGGGAGCTGTTTTTT.

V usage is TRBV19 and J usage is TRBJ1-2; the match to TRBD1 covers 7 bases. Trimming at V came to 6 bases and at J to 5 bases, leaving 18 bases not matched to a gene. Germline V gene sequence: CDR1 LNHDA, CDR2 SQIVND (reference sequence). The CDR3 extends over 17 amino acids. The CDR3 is CASSIGRTGRGNYGYTF. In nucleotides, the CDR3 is TGTGCCAGTAGCATCGGACGGACAGGCCGGGGAAATTATGGCTACACCTTC.

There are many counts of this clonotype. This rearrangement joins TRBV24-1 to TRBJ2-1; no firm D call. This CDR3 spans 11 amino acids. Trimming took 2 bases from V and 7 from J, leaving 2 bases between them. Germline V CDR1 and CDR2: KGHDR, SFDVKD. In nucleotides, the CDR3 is TGTGCCACCAGTGATTGGAATGAGCAGTTCTTC. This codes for CATSDWNEQFF.

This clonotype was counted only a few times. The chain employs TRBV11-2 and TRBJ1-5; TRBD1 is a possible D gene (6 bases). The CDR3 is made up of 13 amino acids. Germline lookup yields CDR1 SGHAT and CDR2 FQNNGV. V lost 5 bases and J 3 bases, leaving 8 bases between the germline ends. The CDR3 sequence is CASSRTDNQPQHF. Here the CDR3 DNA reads TGTGCCAGCAGCCGGACAGACAATCAGCCCCAGCATTTT. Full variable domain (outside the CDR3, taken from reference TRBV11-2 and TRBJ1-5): EAGVAQSPRYKIIEKRQSVAFWCNPISGHATLYWYQQILGQGPKLLIQFQNNGVVDDSQLPKDRFSAERLKGVDSTLKIQPAKLEDSAVYLCASSRTDNQPQHFGDGTRLSIL.

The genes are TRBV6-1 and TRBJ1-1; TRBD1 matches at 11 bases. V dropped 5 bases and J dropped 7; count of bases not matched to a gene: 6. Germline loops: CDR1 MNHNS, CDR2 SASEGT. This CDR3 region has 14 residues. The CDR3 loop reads CASSLWTGGSEAFF. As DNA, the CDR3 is TGTGCCAGCAGTCTCTGGACAGGGGGCAGTGAAGCTTTCTTT.

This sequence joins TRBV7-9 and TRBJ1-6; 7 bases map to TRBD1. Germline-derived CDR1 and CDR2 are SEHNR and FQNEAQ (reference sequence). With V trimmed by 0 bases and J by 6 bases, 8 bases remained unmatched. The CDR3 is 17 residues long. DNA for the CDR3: TGTGCCAGCAGCTTAGCAACCGGGAACAGGGGTAATTCACCCCTCCACTTT. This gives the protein CASSLATGNRGNSPLHF.

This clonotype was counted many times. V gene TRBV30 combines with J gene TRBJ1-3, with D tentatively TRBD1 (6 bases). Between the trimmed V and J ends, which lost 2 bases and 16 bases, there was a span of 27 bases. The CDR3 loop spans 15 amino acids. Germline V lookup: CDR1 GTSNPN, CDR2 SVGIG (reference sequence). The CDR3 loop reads CAWSRQGNSGNTLYF. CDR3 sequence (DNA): TGTGCCTGGAGTAGGCAGGGGAATTCTGGAAATACGCTCTATTTT.

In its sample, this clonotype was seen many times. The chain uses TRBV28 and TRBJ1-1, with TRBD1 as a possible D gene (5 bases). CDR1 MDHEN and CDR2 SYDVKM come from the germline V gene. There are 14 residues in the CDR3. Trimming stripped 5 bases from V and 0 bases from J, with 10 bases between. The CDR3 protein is CASSIPGLNTEAFF. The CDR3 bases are TGTGCCAGCAGTATCCCAGGGTTGAACACTGAAGCTTTCTTT.

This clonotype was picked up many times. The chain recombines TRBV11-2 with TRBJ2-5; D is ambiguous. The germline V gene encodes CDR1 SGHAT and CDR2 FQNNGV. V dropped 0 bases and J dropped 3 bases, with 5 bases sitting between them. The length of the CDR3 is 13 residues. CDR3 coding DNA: TGTGCCAGCAGCTTAGAACTGAAAGAGACCCAGTACTTC. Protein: CASSLELKETQYF.